These 20 T cell receptor beta chains originate from one sample sequenced in a study of T cells in women clearing cervical HPV infection. Assay: immunoSEQ multiplex PCR; the TCRdb copy retains only in-frame clones and omits some. Its table lists around 30,000 clones. The sequenced material came from blood buffy coat. The receptors shown here come from a woman aged 18 to 69 with a cervical HPV16 infection that either progressed to CIN3+ or cleared (not recorded which).

Concerning this clone: The CDR3 end is not reached by the read, which stops 3 residues before it; the germline J gene fills it in. The chain links TRBV10-3 to TRBJ1-4, with 7 nucleotides matching TRBD1. Germline-derived CDR1 and CDR2 are ENHRY and SYGVKD. This CDR3 contains 11 residues. With V trimmed by 9 bases and J by 8 bases, 3 bases remained unmatched. The part of the CDR3 DNA that was read is TGTGCCATATGGACAGGAGAAAAA. Protein product: CAIWTGEK. The complete CDR3 sequence is CAIWTGEKLFF.

In the case of this clone: From the germline J gene comes the end of the CDR3, since the read stops 3 residues before it. The rearrangement links TRBV18 to TRBJ2-7, with 10 bases fitting TRBD1. V lost 4 bases and J lost 6; bases outside the gene matches: 12. The CDR3 has 16 amino acids. Germline values: CDR1 KGHSH, CDR2 LQKENI. The CDR3 loop reads CASSHTTGTGDGEQYF. CDR3 DNA (partial): TGTGCCAGCTCACACACAACCGGGACAGGGGATGGCGAG.

CDR3 region: CASSNLNYGYTF. The covered CDR3 bases are TGCGCCAGCAGCAATCTAAACTATGGC. V and J are TRBV5-1 and TRBJ1-2, with D hard to call. The CDR3 goes on 3 residues after the read ends, and that part is filled in from the germline J gene. This CDR3 has 12 amino acids. Trimming left V 4 bases short and J 2 bases short, with 6 bases between. Germline loops: CDR1 SGHRS, CDR2 YFSETQ.

Of note for this clone: A read error may account for a junction end that differs from germline. Read coverage stops 3 residues before the CDR3 terminus; the germline J gene supplies the remainder. This same CDR3 is encoded by further DNA sequences in the sample. The chain links TRBV12-3 or TRBV12-4 to TRBJ2-3; TRBD2 aligns across 8 bases. The CDR3 totals 14 residues. CDR3 sequence reads: CASSSGGRANTQYF. The part of the CDR3 DNA that was read is TGTGCCAGTAGTTCGGGGGGGCGGGCAAATACG.

With regard to this clone: The CDR3 end lies 3 residues beyond the end of the read and is filled in from the germline J gene. The chain recombines TRBV10-3 with TRBJ1-1; D ambiguous. Deletions cut 3 bases from V and 5 bases from J, with 4 bases between. CDR3 length: 11 amino acids. Germline CDR1 ENHRY, CDR2 SYGVKD. The part of the CDR3 DNA that was read is TGTGCCATCAGTGAAGGTACTGAA. Translation gives CAISEGTE. The entire CDR3 reads CAISEGTEAFF.

Points on this clone: The CDR3 is cut off 3 residues early in the read; its end comes from the germline J gene. The chain uses TRBV2 and TRBJ2-5, with D possibly being TRBD1 (5 bases). The CDR3 runs to 11 residues. The germline V and J ends were trimmed by 6 bases and 7 bases, with 9 bases remaining between them. Germline V gene sequence: CDR1 SNHLY, CDR2 FYNNEI. CDR3 loop: CASRLRGTQYF. The CDR3 bases that were read are TGTGCCAGCAGATTAAGGGGGACC.

By frequency, this clone is medium-sized. The read finishes 3 residues shy of the CDR3 end, and the germline J gene is used to complete it. This chain joins TRBV7-9 and TRBJ1-2; D is possibly TRBD1 (5 bases). The CDR3 totals 12 residues. Germline V gene data show CDR1 as SEHNR and CDR2 as FQNEAQ (reference sequence). CDR3 bases read: TGTGCCAGCAGCTTAGGCTACAGGACC. Translating gives CASSLGYRT. The whole CDR3 region reads CASSLGYRTYTF.

On this clone: From the germline J gene comes the end of the CDR3, since the read stops 3 residues before it. V is TRBV19 and J is TRBJ1-2; possible D gene TRBD1, 5 bases. This CDR3 spans 20 amino acids. In germline, CDR1 is LNHDA, CDR2 SQIVND (reference sequence). The CDR3 DNA, read in part, is TGTGCCAGTAGTAGCTTCTCAACCGTGCCGCGGGGGGGTACGGGAGGTGAC. Translation: CASSSFSTVPRGGTGGD. The entire CDR3 protein is CASSSFSTVPRGGTGGDYTF.

As concerns this clone: The read halts 3 residues ahead of the CDR3 end, with the missing end drawn from the germline J gene. This chain connects TRBV20-1 to TRBJ1-2; D gene uncertain. Trimming shortened V by 2 bases and J by 2 bases, and 6 bases separated the two germline ends. CDR1 is DFQATT and CDR2 is SNEGSKA in the germline V gene (reference sequence). CDR3 length: 12 residues. The sequenced part of the CDR3 DNA is TGCAGTGCTAGACCACGGAACTATGGC. It translates to CSARPRNYG. The entire CDR3 reads CSARPRNYGYTF.

Remarks on this clone: Read sequence stops 3 residues before the CDR3 end, and the germline J gene provides the missing end. The genes are TRBV20-1 and TRBJ1-5; maybe TRBD1 (6 bases). There are 14 residues in the CDR3. Germline loops: CDR1 DFQATT, CDR2 SNEGSKA (reference sequence). V was shortened by 1 base and J by 9 bases, with 16 bases between the two germline ends. The CDR3 protein is CSARVQGRLWPQHF. CDR3 bases read: TGCAGTGCTAGAGTACAGGGACGATTGTGGCCC.

Incomplete CDR3 DNA: TGTGCCAGCTCACCAGGGCAGTCCAACACTGAA. It is translated as CASSPGQSNTE. The entire CDR3 protein is CASSPGQSNTEAFF. The chain carries TRBV18 and TRBJ1-1, with D uncertain. The CDR3 is cut off 3 residues early in the read; its end comes from the germline J gene. Germline V gene sequence: CDR1 KGHSH, CDR2 LQKENI. The CDR3 extends over 14 amino acids. V was pared by 2 bases and J by 2 bases, with 9 bases between.

Incomplete CDR3 DNA: TGTGCCAGCAGCTCGACAGGGGGGAACACTGAA. Translation: CASSSTGGNTE. The CDR3 reads in full as CASSSTGGNTEAFF. The chain carries TRBV7-3 and TRBJ1-1; 9 positions agree with TRBD1. The observed sequence ends 3 residues before the CDR3 terminus, with the missing tail filled in from the germline J gene. Germline CDR1 SGHTA, CDR2 FQGTGA. The CDR3 has 14 residues. V was pared by 4 bases and J by 1 base, with 1 base of the junction left unmatched.

As to this clone: Read sequence stops 3 residues before the CDR3 end, and the germline J gene provides the missing end. This chain uses TRBV12-3 or TRBV12-4 with TRBJ1-1; unclear D gene. This CDR3 spans 11 amino acids. V lost 6 bases, J lost 4 bases, and 6 bases lay in between. CDR3 DNA (partial): TGTGCCAGCAGGCGGGTCACTGAA. Translated: CASRRVTE. The full-length CDR3 reads as CASRRVTEAFF.

Worth noting for this clone: With the read ending 3 residues before the CDR3 end, the germline J gene is used to fill in that end. The J gene is TRBJ2-2, the V gene TRBV5-6, with 9 bases aligning to TRBD1. The germline V gene encodes CDR1 SGHDT and CDR2 YYEEEE. CDR3 length: 14 amino acids. CDR3 loop: CASSLYTGGVPLFF. CDR3 DNA (partial): TGTGCCAGCAGCTTGTATACAGGGGGCGTCCCG.

This clone registers medium-sized by frequency. The read halts 3 residues ahead of the CDR3 end, with the missing end drawn from the germline J gene. V is TRBV12-3 or TRBV12-4 and J is TRBJ2-6; 9 bases line up with TRBD1. The CDR3 totals 16 residues. The trim removed 6 bases at V and 3 bases at J, leaving 6 bases unmatched. The CDR3 sequence: CASRATGGDGANVLTF. The DNA read from the CDR3 is TGTGCCAGCAGGGCAACAGGGGGCGATGGGGCCAACGTC.

A note on this clone: The CDR3 end falls 3 residues outside the read, so it is completed with the germline J gene. This sequence joins TRBV5-1 and TRBJ2-7; D may be TRBD1 (6 bases). The CDR3 has 13 residues. Trimming cost V 4 bases and J 6 bases, with 14 bases left between them. The germline gives CDR1 SGHRS, CDR2 YFSETQ. The CDR3 DNA, read in part, is TGCGCCAGCAGCGTAGAACAGGGTTTCGAG. This translates into CASSVEQGFE. The whole CDR3 sequence is CASSVEQGFEQYF.

A remark on this clone: Read sequence stops 3 residues before the CDR3 end, and the germline J gene provides the missing end. V and J are TRBV6-7 and TRBJ1-2; D is possibly TRBD1 (5 bases). TRBV6-7 is flagged as an ORF with uncertain function. Trimming took off 4 bases at V and 5 bases at J, with 14 bases between the two ends. The CDR3 is made up of 14 amino acids. The CDR3 is CASSSPPRGYGYTF. The CDR3 bases that were read are TGTGCCAGCAGTTCCCCCCCCCGGGGGTATGGC.

Details on this clone: The CDR3 end is not reached by the read, which stops 3 residues before it; the germline J gene fills it in. The V call is TRBV29-1, the J call TRBJ2-2; D possibly corresponds to TRBD1 (5 bases). This CDR3 is 15 amino acids long. The germline CDR1 and CDR2 sequences are SQVTM and ANQGSEA. The CDR3 reads CSVGGAISGANVLFF. The CDR3 bases that were read are TGCAGCGTGGGCGGAGCAATCTCTGGGGCCAACGTG.

This clone is called medium-sized (0.01 to 0.1%) based on its frequency. The sequenced fragment ends 3 residues before the CDR3 boundary, so the rest is inferred from the germline J gene. The rearrangement links TRBV10-3 to TRBJ2-5; D remains unclear. CDR1 and CDR2 from the germline V gene are ENHRY and SYGVKD. The CDR3 length is 13 residues. With 2 bases removed from V and 3 bases from J, the gap between germline ends came to 7 bases. CDR3 bases read: TGTGCCATCAGTGAGGGCGGAAAAGAGACC. Its protein product is CAISEGGKET. The complete CDR3 protein is CAISEGGKETQYF.

With regard to this clone: The read ends 3 residues shy of where the CDR3 ends; the end is completed using the germline J gene. The gene calls are TRBV7-9 and TRBJ2-3; D gene ambiguous. CDR3 length: 11 amino acids. The germline V gene has CDR1 SEHNR and CDR2 FQNEAQ (reference sequence). Trimming removed 5 bases at V and 3 bases at J, with 3 bases between. The DNA read from the CDR3 is TGTGCCAGCAGCCAGACAGATACG. Its protein product is CASSQTDT. The CDR3 reads in full as CASSQTDTQYF.